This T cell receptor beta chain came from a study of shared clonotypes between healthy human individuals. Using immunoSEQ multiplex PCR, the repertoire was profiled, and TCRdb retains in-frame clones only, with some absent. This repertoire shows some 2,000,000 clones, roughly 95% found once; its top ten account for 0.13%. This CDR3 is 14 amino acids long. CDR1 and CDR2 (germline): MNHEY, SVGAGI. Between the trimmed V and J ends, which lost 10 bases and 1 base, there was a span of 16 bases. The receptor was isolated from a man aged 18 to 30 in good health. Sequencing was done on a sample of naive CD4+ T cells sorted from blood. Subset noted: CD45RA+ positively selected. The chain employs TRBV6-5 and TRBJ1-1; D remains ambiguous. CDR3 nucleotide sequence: TGTGCCACCGAGGGAAGTGGAGGGAACACTGAAGCTTTCTTT. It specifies CATEGSGGNTEAFF.